This T cell receptor (beta chain) was captured by sequencing in a study of blood T cells in healthy people across ages. Background on the study: About one barcoded beta molecule was captured per two T cells (by template switching). General study findings and limits: In long-lived donors, naive CD4+ cell counts and diversity exceeded those of aged donors.

Comments on this clonotype: Its antigen is unidentified.

CDR1 is DFQATT and CDR2 is SNEGSKA in the germline V gene (reference sequence). Trimming cost V 6 bases and J 0 bases; bases outside gene matches: 5. The CDR3 consists of 15 residues. The authors ran a second PCR of roughly 6 to 12 cycles using a sample-barcoded 5' primer and a J-beta primer mix. TCRdb fed the 5' RACE reads into MiXCR, producing one record per CDR3 protein. The sample includes around 1,100,000 distinct CDR3 sequences, roughly two fifths of them seen just once. Peripheral blood samples of 9 to 10 milliliters were drawn from each donor. The origin of this receptor is a man younger than 35 in good health. Sequencing was carried out using blood. The chain combines TRBV20-1 with TRBJ1-6, with 7 bases that match TRBD1. The CDR3 sequence is CSAPEGASYNSPLHF. CDR3 sequence (DNA): TGCAGTGCCCCTGAGGGGGCCTCCTATAATTCACCCCTCCACTTT.